This is a list of T cell receptor beta chains from one sample in a study of T cells after yellow fever vaccination. TCRdb re-called the 5' RACE reads through MiXCR, storing one row per CDR3 protein. The data contain about 320,000 distinct CDR3 sequences, 6.8% of them singletons. Source: PBMCs, taken more than 35 days after the first yellow fever vaccination. The receptors originated from a man aged 18 to 30 who received the YFV17D yellow fever vaccine. CDR3s include the opening cysteine and the closing phenylalanine or tryptophan. D genes are given only for firm matches. The size entry is marked missing in some rows and otherwise reads once, few, many or a size class.

TRBD1	few	TRBV27	TRBJ1-2	TGTGCCAGCGGACAGGGGATGAATTATGGCTACACCTTC	CASGQGMNYGYTF
TRBD2	NA	TRBV4-1	TRBJ2-3	TGCGCCAGCAGCCAGCAGCGGGGGGGATACCCACCGTCAGATACGCAGTATTTT	CASSQQRGGYPPSDTQYF
TRBD2	many	TRBV20-1	TRBJ2-1	TGCAGTGCTAGCGGGGGGATCAATGAGCAGTTCTTC	CSASGGINEQFF
NA	many	TRBV7-9	TRBJ2-3	TGTGCCAGCAGCTTAGTGGGCTTCGAAGCGAACGAAGATACGCAGTATTTT	CASSLVGFEANEDTQYF
TRBD2	NA	TRBV7-2	TRBJ2-3	TGTGCCAGCGGCCAGGCGGGCGGGGGTAGGAAAGATACGCAGTATTTT	CASGQAGGGRKDTQYF
NA	few	TRBV5-5	TRBJ2-1	TGTGCCAGCAGCCCCCGGGGGACAGATGAGCAGTTCTTC	CASSPRGTDEQFF
NA	NA	TRBV7-2	TRBJ1-4	TGTGCCAGCAGCCCGGGGGGTGAAAAACTGTTTTTT	CASSPGGEKLFF
TRBD2	NA	TRBV7-7	TRBJ2-1	TGTGCCAGCAGCTTAGTGGCTAGCGGGGGGTCTGAGCAGTTCTTC	CASSLVASGGSEQFF
NA	NA	TRBV4-2	TRBJ2-3	TGTGCCAGCAGCCAACTTCGCCAGGGGGGGCAAGATACGCAGTATTTT	CASSQLRQGGQDTQYF
NA	few	TRBV5-1	TRBJ2-1	TGCGCCAGCAGCCCAACCGGGACTTACTACAATGAGCAGTTCTTC	CASSPTGTYYNEQFF
NA	many	TRBV7-9	TRBJ1-2	TGTGCCAGCAGCTTAGGGGACAACGTCTACACCTTC	CASSLGDNVYTF
NA	NA	TRBV4-3	TRBJ1-1	TGCGCCAGCAGCCAAATCATAGGGAGAAACACTGAAGCTTTCTTT	CASSQIIGRNTEAFF
TRBD2	few	TRBV14	TRBJ2-7	TGTGCCAGCAGCCCCCCGGGACTACCCTTTTGGGAGCAGTACTTC	CASSPPGLPFWEQYF
NA	many	TRBV21-1	TRBJ2-7	TGTGCCAGCAGCGAACGTCGGACAGGGGTCTACGAGCAGTACTTC	CASSERRTGVYEQYF
TRBD2	NA	TRBV5-1	TRBJ2-7	TGCGCCACCAAATTTGAGGGAGGGGTCTCCTACGAGCAGTACTTC	CATKFEGGVSYEQYF
NA	few	TRBV11-2	TRBJ1-6	TGTGCCAGCAGCTCCCACCCCCGGGAGACGGAGAGAGTGGGTGATTCACCCCTCCACTTT	CASSSHPRETERVGDSPLHF
TRBD1	NA	TRBV20-1	TRBJ2-7	TGCAGTGCTAATGACAGGGGAACCTACGAGCAGTACTTC	CSANDRGTYEQYF
TRBD2	NA	TRBV6-2/TRBV6-3	TRBJ2-1	TGTGCCAGCATCTTAGCGGGGGGCTTATACAATGAGCAGTTCTTC	CASILAGGLYNEQFF
NA	NA	TRBV3-1	TRBJ2-5	TGTGCCAGCAGCCTGCCCGGGGAGTCCCAAGAGACCCAGTACTTC	CASSLPGESQETQYF
TRBD1	many	TRBV7-9	TRBJ1-1	TGTGCCAGCAGCCTCAGGGGGGACACTGAAGCTTTCTTT	CASSLRGDTEAFF
NA	many	TRBV5-1	TRBJ2-5	TGCGCCAGCAGCCCTTTCTGGGCCCAAGAGACCCAGTACTTC	CASSPFWAQETQYF
NA	many	TRBV12-3/TRBV12-4	TRBJ2-7	TGTGCCAGCAGCAGGAGCTCCTACGAGCAGTACTTC	CASSRSSYEQYF
TRBD2	few	TRBV12-3/TRBV12-4	TRBJ2-2	TGTGCCAGCAGCCGCTGGACTAGCGGGGGCACCGGGGAGCTGTTTTTT	CASSRWTSGGTGELFF
NA	many	TRBV19	TRBJ1-2	TGTGCCAGTCACAGGAACTATGGCTACACCTTC	CASHRNYGYTF
NA	many	TRBV25-1	TRBJ2-5	TGTGCCAGCCCACCCGACAAGTACCAAGAGACCCAGTACTTC	CASPPDKYQETQYF
NA	few	TRBV4-2	TRBJ2-5	TGTGCCAGCAGCCAAGATTCAGCCCGGAGCAAAGAGACCCAGTACTTC	CASSQDSARSKETQYF
NA	NA	TRBV7-9	TRBJ1-1	TGTGCCAGCAGCCGATCCGACACTGAAGCTTTCTTT	CASSRSDTEAFF
NA	few	TRBV28	TRBJ1-6	TGTGCCAGCAGGGGCCCATATGATTCACCCCTCCACTTT	CASRGPYDSPLHF
NA	many	TRBV14	TRBJ2-3	TGTGCCAGCAGCCACAGACCGAGCTATACGCAGTATTTT	CASSHRPSYTQYF
NA	few	TRBV7-6	TRBJ1-5	TGTGCCAGCAGCGAGGACATGGACACTTTTAGCAATCAGCCCCAGCATTTT	CASSEDMDTFSNQPQHF
NA	NA	TRBV7-2	TRBJ2-2	TGTGCCAGCAGCTTCGGACAGCTAAACTGGAACACCGGGGAGCTGTTTTTT	CASSFGQLNWNTGELFF
TRBD1	few	TRBV19	TRBJ2-1	TGTGCCAGTAGTCGGACGGGACAGGGTTTCAATGAGCAGTTCTTC	CASSRTGQGFNEQFF
NA	many	TRBV12-3/TRBV12-4	TRBJ2-6	TGTGCCAGCACCCCGCCGGCCTCTGGGGCCAACGTCCTGACTTTC	CASTPPASGANVLTF
TRBD2	few	TRBV13	TRBJ2-3	TGTGCCAGCGTCCAAGCGGGGGGGCGGAGAGATACGCAGTATTTT	CASVQAGGRRDTQYF
NA	many	TRBV7-6	TRBJ2-3	TGTGCCAGCAGCTTAGAAAGCGGAGAGCAGTATTTT	CASSLESGEQYF
NA	many	TRBV5-1	TRBJ1-1	TGCGCCAGCAGCTTGGCCGTCTGGAACACTGAAGCTTTCTTT	CASSLAVWNTEAFF
NA	NA	TRBV6-5	TRBJ1-4	TGTGCCAGCATGGGGAACAACTTTGGGGAAAAACTGTTTTTT	CASMGNNFGEKLFF
NA	many	TRBV6-5	TRBJ2-1	TGTGCCAGCAGTTACTCAGATGCCGCTAGTAATGAGCAGTTCTTC	CASSYSDAASNEQFF
NA	many	TRBV12-3/TRBV12-4	TRBJ1-2	TGTGCCAGCAGTTCCAGGGTTATCTATGGCTACACCTTC	CASSSRVIYGYTF
NA	few	TRBV7-9	TRBJ2-3	TGTGCCAGCAGCTTTTTTGATACGCAGTATTTT	CASSFFDTQYF
NA	few	TRBV12-3/TRBV12-4	TRBJ1-3	TGTGCCAGCAGGATTTCCTCTGGAAACACCATATATTTT	CASRISSGNTIYF
NA	few	TRBV5-4	TRBJ1-5	TGTGCCAGCAGCTTTATGGGTCAGCCCCAGCATTTT	CASSFMGQPQHF
NA	many	TRBV6-1	TRBJ1-1	TGTGCCAGCAGTGTCCAGGGTGGCACTGAAGCTTTCTTT	CASSVQGGTEAFF
NA	few	TRBV24-1	TRBJ1-6	TGTGCCACCAGTGAAGGCAAACACTGGGAGTCACCCCTCCACTTT	CATSEGKHWESPLHF
NA	few	TRBV24-1	TRBJ2-2	TGTGCCACCGGCAGCGGAGGTGCGAACACCGGGGAGCTGTTTTTT	CATGSGGANTGELFF
NA	NA	TRBV5-5	TRBJ1-2	TGTGCCAGCAGCTTGTCCAGGGCGGGCTACACCTTC	CASSLSRAGYTF
TRBD2	many	TRBV7-3	TRBJ2-3	TGTGCCAGCAGCTTAAGTTCCCGTGGCGGGGGTACAGATACGCAGTATTTT	CASSLSSRGGGTDTQYF
NA	few	TRBV25-1	TRBJ2-7	TGTGCCAGCACAAAGCTAGGGCAACCCTCCGAGCAGTACTTC	CASTKLGQPSEQYF
NA	many	TRBV7-2	TRBJ1-4	TGTGCCAGCAGCTTCTCAGGGCTTGCTAATGAAAAACTGTTTTTT	CASSFSGLANEKLFF
NA	few	TRBV5-1	TRBJ2-1	TGCGCCAGCAGCATCATAGGGGGGGTTAAGGGTGAGCAGTTCTTC	CASSIIGGVKGEQFF
TRBD2	NA	TRBV10-3	TRBJ2-3	TGTGCCATCACCAGACTAGCGGGGGGGCGGACAGATACGCAGTATTTT	CAITRLAGGRTDTQYF